The clone carrying this T cell receptor (beta chain) was counted between two and nine times. Its antigen remains unidentified. The sorted Tregs were CD4+CD25+CD127-/low cells. Study-wide results and caveats: The larger cohort examined one V-J beta rearrangement, not whole repertoires.

MiXCR, applied by TCRdb to the 5' RACE reads, yields one record per CDR3 protein. Of fewer than 75,000 distinct CDR3 sequences listed, approximately 26% were seen once; the top ten hold roughly 2.1%. The sequence was collected from a female donor with breast cancer. Sequenced: tumor-infiltrating Tregs sorted from the breast tumor.

The DNA of the CDR3 is TGTGCCAGCACCAACCTTCTAGCGGGTCGGGAGACCCAGTACTTC. Translation: CASTNLLAGRETQYF. The chain has TRBV12-3 or TRBV12-4 and TRBJ2-5, with TRBD2 identical over 8 bases. J lost 5 bases, V lost 7 bases, and 12 bases had no gene match. This CDR3 is 15 amino acids long.